Only one count was recorded for the clone carrying this TCR beta chain. Primers: 60 Vbeta forward and 13 Jbeta reverse. Profiling relied on immunoSEQ multiplex PCR, and the TCRdb table lists in-frame clones only, not all of them. Of 54,000 or so clones listed, around 70% are singletons. The data were taken from a study of cytomegalovirus exposure and HLA in healthy donors. As for the study in general: Counted in an early data release were roughly 87 million unique TCRs from HLA-typed donors.

V trimming: 2 bases; J trimming: 0 bases; junction bases outside the gene matches: 10. Germline values: CDR1 LNHDA, CDR2 SQIVND (reference sequence). CDR3 length: 18 amino acids. This TCR was sampled from a woman in her sixties in good health and CMV-seropositive. Sequenced input: PBMCs. The chain has TRBV19 and TRBJ2-7; the match to TRBD1 covers 10 bases. In nucleotides, the CDR3 is TGTGCCAGTAGTATATCTGTCGGACAGGGGGTTAACTCCTACGAGCAGTACTTC. Protein product: CASSISVGQGVNSYEQYF.